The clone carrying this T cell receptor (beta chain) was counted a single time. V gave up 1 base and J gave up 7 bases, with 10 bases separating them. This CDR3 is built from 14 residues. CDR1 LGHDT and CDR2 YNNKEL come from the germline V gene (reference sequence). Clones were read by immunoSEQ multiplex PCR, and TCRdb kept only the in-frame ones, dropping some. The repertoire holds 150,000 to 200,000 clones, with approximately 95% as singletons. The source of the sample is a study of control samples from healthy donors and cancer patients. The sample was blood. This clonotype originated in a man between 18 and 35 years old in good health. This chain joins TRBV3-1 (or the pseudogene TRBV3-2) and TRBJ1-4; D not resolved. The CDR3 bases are TGTGCCAGCAGCCAAGTGGGGAGCGGTGAAAAACTGTTTTTT. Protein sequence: CASSQVGSGEKLFF.